This is a list of T cell receptor beta chains from one sample in a study of blood T cell repertoires in COVID-19. Some clones are missing from TCRdb's copy, which holds only in-frame ones; the method was immunoSEQ multiplex PCR. The sample holds some 240,000 clones, approximately 79% seen once. Sequences were obtained from PBMCs or T cells enriched from blood (not recorded which). The receptors were gathered from a man aged 25-45 years with acute COVID-19. Both conserved end residues are trimmed from each CDR3. Each record gives: V gene, J gene, CDR3 protein.

v_call: TRBV6-5; j_call: TRBJ1-3; cdr3_aa: ASRLDAGNTIY
v_call: TRBV9; j_call: TRBJ2-1; cdr3_aa: ASSVVIGSYNEQF
v_call: TRBV5-3; j_call: TRBJ1-5; cdr3_aa: ARSPGGAKHTQPQH
v_call: TRBV6-1; j_call: TRBJ1-2; cdr3_aa: ASSEAGAGGSYGYT
v_call: TRBV19; j_call: TRBJ2-6; cdr3_aa: ASSTRTGHLSGANVLT
v_call: TRBV7-8; j_call: TRBJ2-2; cdr3_aa: ASSSHLTGTSAGELF
v_call: TRBV2; j_call: TRBJ1-4; cdr3_aa: ASSAEGQGRGEKLF
v_call: TRBV14; j_call: TRBJ1-6; cdr3_aa: ASSQGRVPNSPLH
v_call: TRBV7-9; j_call: TRBJ1-1; cdr3_aa: ASRISAEAF
v_call: TRBV7-8; j_call: TRBJ2-5; cdr3_aa: ASSLPTSGYQETQY
v_call: TRBV5-4; j_call: TRBJ1-4; cdr3_aa: ASSLARGANEKLF
v_call: TRBV9; j_call: TRBJ1-2; cdr3_aa: ASSTGGAVIGYGYT
v_call: TRBV11-3; j_call: TRBJ1-3; cdr3_aa: ASSSGNTIY
v_call: TRBV14; j_call: TRBJ1-2; cdr3_aa: ASSQDLGQGNYGYT
v_call: TRBV10-3; j_call: TRBJ2-5; cdr3_aa: AISTDGTSAVGETQY
v_call: TRBV6-5; j_call: TRBJ1-2; cdr3_aa: ASRGQGALYGYT
v_call: TRBV5-6; j_call: TRBJ1-2; cdr3_aa: ASRHYRTANYGYT
v_call: TRBV4-3; j_call: TRBJ1-1; cdr3_aa: ASSRITDTEAF
v_call: TRBV14; j_call: TRBJ2-1; cdr3_aa: ASSPTSGGPIGQF
v_call: TRBV18; j_call: TRBJ1-1; cdr3_aa: ASSPPKGASTEAF
v_call: TRBV5-6; j_call: TRBJ2-3; cdr3_aa: ASTSEGLTDTQY
v_call: TRBV28; j_call: TRBJ1-2; cdr3_aa: ASSLSPIYGYT
v_call: TRBV5-1; j_call: TRBJ1-1; cdr3_aa: ASSLGVGSNTEAF
v_call: TRBV11-2; j_call: TRBJ1-1; cdr3_aa: ASLERTTNTEAF
v_call: TRBV18; j_call: TRBJ1-3; cdr3_aa: ASSPQRGGNTIY
v_call: TRBV7-7; j_call: TRBJ2-5; cdr3_aa: ASSTAWGGQETQY
v_call: TRBV24-1; j_call: TRBJ2-1; cdr3_aa: ATSDPGTPANEQF
v_call: TRBV5-4; j_call: TRBJ2-6; cdr3_aa: ASSPGGGLSGANVLT
v_call: TRBV11-2; j_call: TRBJ1-2; cdr3_aa: ASRLSTQGAGGYT
v_call: TRBV9; j_call: TRBJ2-1; cdr3_aa: ASSVTGHLYNEQF
v_call: TRBV29-1; j_call: TRBJ2-3; cdr3_aa: SVSSTDTQY
v_call: TRBV5-1; j_call: TRBJ2-5; cdr3_aa: ASSLTGFQETQY
v_call: TRBV7-6; j_call: TRBJ1-2; cdr3_aa: ASSLSAGYLDNYGYT